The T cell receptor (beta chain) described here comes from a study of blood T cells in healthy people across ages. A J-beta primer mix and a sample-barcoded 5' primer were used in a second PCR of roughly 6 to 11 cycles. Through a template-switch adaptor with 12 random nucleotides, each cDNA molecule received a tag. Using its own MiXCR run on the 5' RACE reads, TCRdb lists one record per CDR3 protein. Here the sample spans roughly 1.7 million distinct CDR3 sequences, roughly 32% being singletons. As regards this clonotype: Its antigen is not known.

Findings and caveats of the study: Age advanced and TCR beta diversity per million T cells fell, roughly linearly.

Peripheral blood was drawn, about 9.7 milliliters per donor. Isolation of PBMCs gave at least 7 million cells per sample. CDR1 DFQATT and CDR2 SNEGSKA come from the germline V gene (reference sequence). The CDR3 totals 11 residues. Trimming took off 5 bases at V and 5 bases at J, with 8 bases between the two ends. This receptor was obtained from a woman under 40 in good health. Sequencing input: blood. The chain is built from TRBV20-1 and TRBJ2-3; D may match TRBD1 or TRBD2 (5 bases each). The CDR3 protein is CSAGGVDTQYF. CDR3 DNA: TGCAGTGCTGGGGGAGTAGATACGCAGTATTTT.